The 9 T cell receptor beta chains in this list originate from one sample, sequenced in a study of T-cell memory formation after mild COVID-19. TCRdb used MiXCR to reprocess the 5' RACE reads, holding one entry per CDR3 protein. The data contain about 300,000 distinct CDR3 sequences, roughly 21% of them singletons. Sequencing was done on a sample of PBMCs or a T cell subset sorted from them (not recorded which). These receptors were taken from a young man who had mild COVID-19 (a few samples of this study predate the infection). Cell type and time point are not known.

Only a few counts were recorded for this clonotype. The CDR3 spells CASSQDYGGETQYF. CDR3 nucleotides: TGCGCCAGCAGCCAAGATTACGGGGGGGAGACCCAGTACTTC. The V gene is TRBV4-3, the J gene TRBJ2-5, with 7 positions matching TRBD2. CDR1 is LGHNA and CDR2 is YSLEER in the germline V gene. Trimming cost V 0 bases and J 5 bases; bases outside gene matches: 3. CDR3 length: 14 residues.

The V gene is TRBV18, the J gene TRBJ2-7; perhaps TRBD2 as D (6 bases). V lost 3 bases and J 0 bases, leaving 12 bases between the germline ends. Germline loops: CDR1 KGHSH, CDR2 LQKENI. The CDR3 contains 15 residues. CDR3 protein: CASSPGGQGSYEQYF. The CDR3, as DNA: TGTGCCAGCTCACCGGGGGGTCAGGGCTCCTACGAGCAGTACTTC.

This clonotype was observed once. DNA for the CDR3: TGTGCCAGCAGCGTAAGGACGGGGGGGTCCAATGAGCAGTTCTTC. Translated: CASSVRTGGSNEQFF. The genes are TRBV9 and TRBJ2-1; 8 bases are shared with TRBD2. V dropped 1 base and J dropped 6; count of bases not matched to a gene: 6. The germline gives CDR1 SGDLS, CDR2 YYNGEE. This CDR3 contains 15 residues.

The chain recombines TRBV10-3 with TRBJ2-5; 9 bases map to TRBD1. The germline V gene has CDR1 ENHRY and CDR2 SYGVKD. J gave up 5 bases and V 5 bases, and 6 bases lay outside the gene matches. The CDR3 runs 14 residues. This CDR3 reads CAISPTGGMETQYF. For the CDR3, the DNA is TGTGCCATCAGTCCTACAGGGGGCATGGAGACCCAGTACTTC.

Ten or more counts support this clonotype. J is TRBJ2-1 and V is TRBV15, with D tentatively TRBD2 (5 bases). V gave up 1 base and J gave up 6 bases, with 13 bases separating them. Germline loops: CDR1 LNHNV, CDR2 YYDKDF (reference sequence). The CDR3 has 15 amino acids. The CDR3 DNA follows: TGTGCCACCAGCAGAGCTGGGAGCTCGTCCAATGAGCAGTTCTTC. Protein: CATSRAGSSSNEQFF.

CDR3: CASSFVGQGENIQYF. As DNA, the CDR3 is TGTGCCAGCAGCTTCGTCGGACAGGGGGAAAACATTCAGTACTTC. J is TRBJ2-4 and V is TRBV7-2; 10 bases line up with TRBD1. Germline loops: CDR1 SGHTA, CDR2 FQGNSA. CDR3 size: 15 residues. V gave up 3 bases and J gave up 5 bases; unmatched junction bases: 4. Drawing the rest from reference TRBV7-2 and TRBJ2-4, the complete variable domain is GAGVSQSPSNKVTEKGKDVELRCDPISGHTALYWYRQSLGQGLEFLIYFQGNSAPDKSGLPSDRFSAERTGGSVSTLTIQRTQQEDSAVYLCASSFVGQGENIQYFGAGTRLSVL.

The chain carries TRBV12-3 or TRBV12-4 and TRBJ2-3; a weak D match, TRBD2 (5 bases). The CDR3 contains 15 residues. Trimming cost V 6 bases and J 2 bases, with 15 bases left between them. CDR3 residues: CASRRLGGFTDTQYF. In nucleotides, the CDR3 is TGTGCCAGCAGGCGACTTGGAGGTTTCACAGATACGCAGTATTTT.

The chain combines TRBV18 with TRBJ2-3; possibly TRBD2 for D (6 bases). V was pared by 4 bases and J by 1 base, with 9 bases between. This CDR3 spans 14 amino acids. The germline V gene has CDR1 KGHSH and CDR2 LQKENI. The CDR3 loop reads CASSLERGTDTQYF. The DNA for the CDR3 is TGTGCCAGCTCACTAGAGCGGGGCACAGATACGCAGTATTTT.

V and J are TRBV5-1 and TRBJ2-1; no firm D call. CDR1 and CDR2 from the germline V gene are SGHRS and YFSETQ. Trimming left V 5 bases short and J 5 bases short, with 11 bases between. The CDR3 runs 13 residues. The DNA for the CDR3 is TGCGCCAGCAGGAGCGCCCCTAACAATGAGCAGTTCTTC. As protein: CASRSAPNNEQFF.